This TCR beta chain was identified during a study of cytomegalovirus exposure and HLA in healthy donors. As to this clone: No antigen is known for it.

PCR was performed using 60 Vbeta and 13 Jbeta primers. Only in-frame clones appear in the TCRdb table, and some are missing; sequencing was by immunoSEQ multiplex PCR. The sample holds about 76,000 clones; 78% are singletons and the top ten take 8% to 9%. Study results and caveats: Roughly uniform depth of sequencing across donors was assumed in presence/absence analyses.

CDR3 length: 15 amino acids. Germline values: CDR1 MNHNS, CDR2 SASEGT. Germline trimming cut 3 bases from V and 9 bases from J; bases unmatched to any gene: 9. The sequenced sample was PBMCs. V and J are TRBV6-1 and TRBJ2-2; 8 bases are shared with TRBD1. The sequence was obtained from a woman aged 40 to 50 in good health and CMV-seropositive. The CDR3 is CASSEGRGLDWELFF. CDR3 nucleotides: TGTGCCAGCAGTGAGGGCAGGGGGCTTGACTGGGAGCTGTTTTTT.